The 27 T cell receptor beta chains listed next were all sequenced from one sample in a study of cytomegalovirus exposure and HLA in healthy donors. PCR primers comprised 60 Vbeta and 13 Jbeta primers. Repertoires were generated with immunoSEQ multiplex PCR, while TCRdb's copy carries only in-frame clones and drops some. The data hold roughly 110,000 clones, with approximately 80% observed a single time. Material for sequencing was PBMCs. These receptors originate from a male donor in good health and CMV-seronegative.

V is TRBV7-9 and J is TRBJ1-3, with D maybe TRBD1 (5 bases). CDR1 and CDR2 from the germline V gene are SEHNR and FQNEAQ (reference sequence). V lost 4 bases and J 2 bases, leaving 9 bases between the germline ends. The CDR3 spans 14 residues. CDR3 coding DNA: TGTGCCAGCAGCTCGCAGGGTGCTGGAAACACCATATATTTT. It is translated as CASSSQGAGNTIYF.

The chain combines TRBV29-1 with TRBJ1-3; 7 bases agree with TRBD1. CDR1 is SQVTM and CDR2 is ANQGSEA in the germline V gene. The CDR3 runs 16 residues. V was clipped by 3 bases and J by 2 bases; unmatched bases: 10. This CDR3 reads CSVELWVTGTGNTIYF. Here the CDR3 DNA reads TGCAGCGTTGAGTTGTGGGTGACAGGGACTGGAAACACCATATATTTT.

The J gene is TRBJ1-1, the V gene TRBV6-5, with D perhaps TRBD1 (5 bases). This CDR3 has 14 residues. Germline values: CDR1 MNHEY, CDR2 SVGAGI. V was cut by 0 bases and J by 3 bases, with 8 bases left in between. The CDR3 loop is CASSYSQGYTEAFF. The DNA of the CDR3 is TGTGCCAGCAGTTACTCGCAGGGTTACACTGAAGCTTTCTTT.

The rearrangement joins TRBV11-3 to TRBJ2-2; D is unresolved. The ends were cut back, 5 bases at V and 0 bases at J, with 4 bases in the middle. The CDR3 consists of 13 residues. The germline V gene encodes CDR1 SGHNT and CDR2 YENEEA. The CDR3 nucleotides are TGTGCCAGCAGCCCAACGAACACCGGGGAGCTGTTTTTT. Translation gives CASSPTNTGELFF.

This sequence joins TRBV7-2 and TRBJ1-5; 7 bases fit TRBD1. After removal of 2 bases from V and 1 base from J, the junction contained 5 bases not matched to a gene. This CDR3 spans 16 amino acids. In germline, CDR1 is SGHTA, CDR2 FQGNSA. DNA of the CDR3: TGTGCCAGCAGCTTATCAGGGGGGCGAAGCAATCAGCCCCAGCATTTT. This sequence encodes CASSLSGGRSNQPQHF. Together with reference TRBV7-2 and TRBJ1-5, the CDR3 gives the full variable domain: GAGVSQSPSNKVTEKGKDVELRCDPISGHTALYWYRQSLGQGLEFLIYFQGNSAPDKSGLPSDRFSAERTGGSVSTLTIQRTQQEDSAVYLCASSLSGGRSNQPQHFGDGTRLSIL.

The V and J genes are TRBV19 and TRBJ2-7; TRBD1 might be the D (6 bases). The germline V and J ends were trimmed by 11 bases and 0 bases, with 20 bases remaining between them. CDR1 and CDR2 (germline): LNHDA, SQIVND (reference sequence). This CDR3 comprises 15 residues. The DNA for the CDR3 is TGTGCCCAGTTAGACAGGAGGACCCACTCCTACGAGCAGTACTTC. Residues: CAQLDRRTHSYEQYF.

This clone has just a few counts. The chain employs TRBV7-3 and TRBJ2-3; no definite D call. V lost 0 bases, J lost 3 bases, and 13 bases lay in between. Looked up from germline, CDR1 is SGHTA and CDR2 is FQGTGA. The CDR3 is 16 amino acids. CDR3 DNA: TGTGCCAGCAGCTTAACTCTCCGAAGAGGAACAGATACGCAGTATTTT. It translates to CASSLTLRRGTDTQYF.

The V gene is TRBV11-3, the J gene TRBJ2-5; D is possibly TRBD2 (6 bases). This CDR3 is built from 16 residues. Germline V gene data show CDR1 as SGHNT and CDR2 as YENEEA. V lost 2 bases and J 5 bases, leaving 18 bases between the germline ends. The CDR3 sequence: CASSLFGGTVAETQYF. CDR3 DNA: TGTGCCAGCAGCTTATTTGGCGGGACGGTGGCGGAGACCCAGTACTTC.

This clone was recorded a few times. The chain is built from TRBV5-1 and TRBJ2-1, with 12 nucleotides matching TRBD2. The CDR3 sequence is 18 residues long. V lost 0 bases and J lost 6; bases outside the gene matches: 10. Germline V lookup: CDR1 SGHRS, CDR2 YFSETQ. The CDR3 protein is CASSLGTSGVAGVNEQFF. The CDR3 nucleotides are TGCGCCAGCAGCTTGGGGACTAGCGGGGTCGCTGGCGTCAATGAGCAGTTCTTC.

The chain has TRBV5-8 and TRBJ1-2; TRBD1 agrees at 9 bases. The germline gives CDR1 SGHTS, CDR2 YDEGEE. CDR3 length: 17 residues. Trimming at V came to 1 base and at J to 0 bases, leaving 7 bases not matched to a gene. CDR3 amino acids: CASSLLVRDRANYGYTF. CDR3 sequence (DNA): TGTGCCAGCAGCTTGCTTGTCCGGGACAGGGCTAACTATGGCTACACCTTC.

The gene calls are TRBV29-1 and TRBJ1-3; D remains unclear. Germline CDR1 SQVTM, CDR2 ANQGSEA. Between the trimmed V and J ends, which lost 5 bases and 0 bases, there was a span of 5 bases. CDR3 length equals 12 residues. The CDR3 sequence is CSVRYSGNTIYF. The CDR3 nucleotides are TGCAGCGTTCGTTACTCTGGAAACACCATATATTTT.

This chain connects TRBV9 to TRBJ2-1; TRBD2 matches 7 bases. The CDR3 has 17 residues. CDR1 SGDLS and CDR2 YYNGEE come from the germline V gene. With V trimmed by 4 bases and J by 2 bases, 12 bases remained unmatched. Here the CDR3 DNA reads TGTGCCAGCAGCCTTCGACTAGCCTCAGACCCCTACAATGAGCAGTTCTTC. It translates to CASSLRLASDPYNEQFF.

V and J are TRBV5-8 and TRBJ2-2; TRBD1 is a possible D gene (5 bases). The CDR3 consists of 16 residues. CDR1 and CDR2 from the germline V gene are SGHTS and YDEGEE. V lost 5 bases and J lost 1, with 15 bases in between. The CDR3 sequence: CASRSDTKGNTGELFF. The CDR3 DNA is TGTGCCAGCAGGTCGGACACCAAGGGGAACACCGGGGAGCTGTTTTTT.

J is TRBJ2-5 and V is TRBV27; D may be TRBD2 (6 bases). The DNA end is more similar to TRBJ2-7, so the J call may be wrong. Germline V lookup: CDR1 MNHEY, CDR2 SMNVEV (reference sequence). The CDR3 runs 14 residues. CDR3 DNA: TGTGCCAGCAGGGTACTTAGCGGTGCCTACGAGCAGTACTTC. This codes for CASRVLSGAYEQYF.

This clone was recorded a few times. The chain employs TRBV10-3 and TRBJ2-1; 8 nucleotides align to TRBD2. The germline V gene encodes CDR1 ENHRY and CDR2 SYGVKD. The CDR3 is 17 amino acids. Trimming removed 2 bases from V and 9 bases from J; junction bases left unmatched: 15. The CDR3 region is CAISEGFGGSLAGEQFF. CDR3 sequence (DNA): TGTGCCATCAGTGAGGGGTTCGGCGGGAGTCTAGCGGGTGAGCAGTTCTTC.

The chain combines TRBV6-6 with TRBJ2-2; weak D call: TRBD2 (5 bases). Germline CDR1 is MNHNY and CDR2 is SVGAGI (reference sequence). CDR3 length: 13 residues. V lost 7 bases to trimming and J lost 4 bases, with 10 bases between them. CDR3 residues: CASMPAGTGELFF. CDR3 sequence (DNA): TGTGCCAGCATGCCGGCGGGCACCGGGGAGCTGTTTTTT.

The chain has TRBV23-1 and TRBJ1-1, with 7 bases aligning to TRBD1. TRBV23-1 is reported as an ORF; its role is uncertain. The CDR3 length is 14 residues. Germline trimming cut 4 bases from V and 6 bases from J; bases unmatched to any gene: 8. CDR3 region: CASSLPDRVAEAFF. Written as DNA, the CDR3 is TGCGCCAGCAGTCTCCCTGACAGGGTCGCTGAAGCTTTCTTT.

The J gene is TRBJ1-3, the V gene TRBV6-6, with TRBD1 as a possible D gene (6 bases). Germline loops: CDR1 MNHNY, CDR2 SVGAGI (reference sequence). V shed 2 bases and J shed 0 bases, with 11 bases lying between them. The length of the CDR3 is 16 residues. The CDR3 is CASSYLTGTSGNTIYF. The CDR3 DNA reads as TGTGCCAGCAGTTACCTGACAGGCACCTCTGGAAACACCATATATTTT.

This chain links TRBV5-1 with TRBJ2-1; 9 bases are a match to TRBD2. V dropped 0 bases and J dropped 4; count of bases not matched to a gene: 5. From germline, CDR1 is SGHRS and CDR2 YFSETQ. CDR3 length equals 16 residues. The CDR3 here is CASSLVLREGYNEQFF. The CDR3 DNA is TGCGCCAGCAGCTTGGTCTTGCGGGAGGGTTACAATGAGCAGTTCTTC.

The V call is TRBV10-2, the J call TRBJ2-5; 8 bases agree with TRBD2. Germline V CDR1 and CDR2: WSHSY, SAAADI. The CDR3 totals 15 residues. Losses at the gene ends were 3 bases for V and 6 bases for J; bases not matched to a gene: 9. The CDR3 sequence is CASSDPSGRMQTQYF. The CDR3 DNA sequence: TGCGCCAGCAGTGATCCCAGCGGGAGAATGCAGACCCAGTACTTC.

The gene calls are TRBV2 and TRBJ1-2; TRBD1 might be the D (5 bases). CDR1 and CDR2 from the germline V gene are SNHLY and FYNNEI. V shed 11 bases and J shed 1 base, with 17 bases lying between them. The CDR3 spans 14 residues. The CDR3 DNA reads TGTGCCGAGCAGAACAAGGGGCTTAACTATGGCTACACCTTC. Amino acid sequence: CAEQNKGLNYGYTF.

This clone was seen a handful of times. The DNA of the CDR3 is TGTGCCAGCAGTGCCCCCGAGCGTCACAATGAGCAGTTCTTC. Amino acid sequence: CASSAPERHNEQFF. V and J are TRBV6-1 and TRBJ2-1; D ambiguous. Trimming shortened V by 4 bases and J by 5 bases, and 12 bases separated the two germline ends. Germline CDR1 is MNHNS and CDR2 is SASEGT. The CDR3 runs to 14 residues.

This clone was observed a handful of times. The chain joins TRBV7-2 to TRBJ1-1; D call uncertain. V was clipped by 0 bases and J by 4 bases, with 12 bases between them. There are 15 residues in the CDR3. Germline CDR1 and CDR2: SGHTA and FQGNSA. The CDR3 is CASSLAPGSGTEAFF. In DNA, the CDR3 is TGTGCCAGCAGCTTAGCCCCGGGGTCTGGCACTGAAGCTTTCTTT.

The chain has TRBV5-1 and TRBJ1-2; D is uncertain. CDR3 length equals 16 residues. The germline V gene encodes CDR1 SGHRS and CDR2 YFSETQ. Between the trimmed V and J ends, which lost 4 bases and 1 base, there was a span of 17 bases. CDR3 sequence (DNA): TGCGCCAGCAGCCCCGATCGCGGTCCCGGTAACTATGGCTACACCTTC. It yields the protein CASSPDRGPGNYGYTF.

The chain uses TRBV7-6 and TRBJ2-2, with TRBD1 identical over 9 bases. Germline CDR1 and CDR2: SGHVS and FNYEAQ. CDR3 length: 18 residues. Trimming took 2 bases from V and 1 from J; bases not matched to a gene: 8. CDR3 residues: CASSLQLRQGGNTGELFF. As DNA, the CDR3 is TGTGCCAGCAGCTTACAGTTACGACAGGGGGGGAACACCGGGGAGCTGTTTTTT.

The rearrangement links TRBV29-1 to TRBJ2-2; TRBD2 matches at 9 bases. CDR1 SQVTM and CDR2 ANQGSEA come from the germline V gene. Trimming cost V 8 bases and J 0 bases; bases outside gene matches: 4. The CDR3 consists of 14 residues. Written as DNA, the CDR3 is TGCAGCACCGCTAGCGGGACGAACACCGGGGAGCTGTTTTTT. Translation gives CSTASGTNTGELFF.

This rearrangement joins TRBV5-6 to TRBJ2-6, with TRBD1 matching 11 bases. The CDR3 is 17 amino acids. The V gene end was trimmed by 4 bases and the J gene end by 0 bases; junction bases not matched to a gene: 3. Germline values: CDR1 SGHDT, CDR2 YYEEEE. The CDR3 sequence: CASSLGTGGSGANVLTF. The CDR3 DNA is TGTGCCAGCAGCCTCGGGACAGGGGGCTCTGGGGCCAACGTCCTGACTTTC.